What follows are 21 T cell receptor beta chains derived from one specimen sequenced in a study of beta chain features in type 1 diabetes. Study-wide results and caveats: All four CD4+ subsets from Type 1 diabetes patients carried moderately but significantly shorter TCRB CDR3s.

Expressed TCRB transcripts were sequenced because the entire RNA isolate underwent reverse transcription. The protocol was immunoSEQ multiplex PCR, while the TCRdb copy is restricted to in-frame clones and leaves out a portion. The profile covers roughly 260,000 clones, with roughly 21% appearing a single time and about 0.027% taken by the ten largest. These TCRs' antigens remain unknown. Sequenced: naive CD4+ T cells from blood. These receptors were taken from a woman aged 40 to 50 with type 1 diabetes.

This clone has only a few counts. J is TRBJ1-2 and V is TRBV4-1; the D is unclear. Trimming left V 0 bases short and J 4 bases short, with 21 bases between. This CDR3 is built from 18 residues. Per germline, CDR1 MGHRA and CDR2 YSYEKL. CDR3 sequence reads: CASSQDLWAGFPLYGYTF. CDR3 nucleotide sequence: TGCGCCAGCAGCCAAGATCTCTGGGCAGGCTTCCCCCTCTATGGCTACACCTTC.

This clone was seen more than once but under ten times. The CDR3 DNA reads TGTGCCACCAATGAAGGGGCGGAAGGGGCCAACGTCCTGACTTTC. It specifies CATNEGAEGANVLTF. The chain combines TRBV5-4 with TRBJ2-6, with a weak D call TRBD1 (5 bases). CDR1 is SGHNT, CDR2 YYREEE, per germline (reference sequence). This CDR3 has 15 residues. The V gene lost 9 bases and the J gene lost 4 bases, with 17 bases spanning the gap.

This clone was seen a handful of times. The J gene is TRBJ2-2, the V gene TRBV30; D remains ambiguous. The CDR3 is made up of 17 amino acids. Trimming took 0 bases from V and 3 from J, leaving 17 bases between them. Looked up from germline, CDR1 is GTSNPN and CDR2 is SVGIG (reference sequence). This CDR3 reads CAWSVVRVYDHTGELFF. CDR3 in DNA: TGTGCCTGGAGTGTAGTCCGGGTATATGATCACACCGGGGAGCTGTTTTTT.

V is TRBV7-3 and J is TRBJ2-5; D perhaps matches TRBD2 (5 bases). The CDR3 consists of 14 residues. Germline loops: CDR1 SGHTA, CDR2 FQGTGA. The V gene lost 5 bases and the J gene lost 1 base, with 11 bases spanning the gap. The CDR3 protein is CASSPGVLQETQYF. The CDR3 DNA is TGTGCCAGCAGCCCCGGGGTCCTCCAAGAGACCCAGTACTTC.

This clone was found a few times. CDR3 sequence (DNA): TGCGCCAGCAGTCACCCAGGACTGACGGACCACGAGCAGTACTTC. Its translation is CASSHPGLTDHEQYF. V gene TRBV23-1 combines with J gene TRBJ2-7; the D gene is possibly TRBD2 (5 bases). TRBV23-1 is placed among ORFs of uncertain function. Trimming pared 3 bases from V and 5 bases from J, leaving 17 bases between. There are 15 residues in the CDR3.

The V gene is TRBV9, the J gene TRBJ2-5; 7 bases map to TRBD2. Germline trimming cut 4 bases from V and 5 bases from J; bases unmatched to any gene: 8. Germline CDR1 and CDR2: SGDLS and YYNGEE. This CDR3 is built from 14 residues. CDR3 DNA: TGTGCCAGCAGCTCTGAAGGGACTACTGAGACCCAGTACTTC. Protein product: CASSSEGTTETQYF.

This sequence joins TRBV29-1 and TRBJ2-5, with 7 bases that match TRBD1. The CDR3 length is 13 residues. CDR1 and CDR2 (germline): SQVTM, ANQGSEA. The ends lost 4 bases at V and 2 bases at J; junction bases unmatched: 4. The CDR3 coding sequence is TGCAGCGTTGTTGAGGGGGCTCAAGAGACCCAGTACTTC. Translating it yields CSVVEGAQETQYF.

The J gene is TRBJ1-4, the V gene TRBV5-4, with D unresolved. The CDR3 extends over 12 amino acids. Trimming pared 0 bases from V and 7 bases from J, leaving 4 bases between. Per germline, CDR1 SGHNT and CDR2 YYREEE (reference sequence). CDR3 nucleotide sequence: TGTGCCAGCAGCTTGGAGCGTGAAAAACTGTTTTTT. Its protein is CASSLEREKLFF.

The J gene is TRBJ2-7, the V gene TRBV30, with TRBD2 identical over 7 bases. V dropped 3 bases and J dropped 1; count of bases not matched to a gene: 12. Per germline, CDR1 GTSNPN and CDR2 SVGIG (reference sequence). The CDR3 sequence is 16 residues long. CDR3 region: CAWSPGLLAVSYEQYF. The DNA of the CDR3 is TGTGCCTGGAGCCCAGGGCTGCTAGCGGTTTCCTACGAGCAGTACTTC.

The chain joins TRBV5-4 to TRBJ2-7, with TRBD1 identical over 10 bases. This CDR3 is built from 15 residues. Per the germline V gene, CDR1 is SGHNT and CDR2 is YYREEE (reference sequence). The junction had 9 bases not matched to a gene; V was cut back by 4 bases and J by 5 bases. The CDR3 region is CASSRTQTGGHEQYF. CDR3 DNA: TGTGCCAGCAGCCGCACCCAGACAGGGGGCCACGAGCAGTACTTC.

The V and J genes are TRBV9 and TRBJ1-1; D is ambiguous. Looked up from germline, CDR1 is SGDLS and CDR2 is YYNGEE. The CDR3 covers 13 residues. V was cut by 0 bases and J by 1 base, with 4 bases left in between. In DNA form, the CDR3 reads TGTGCCAGCAGCGTAGTTCAGAACACTGAAGCTTTCTTT. It specifies CASSVVQNTEAFF.

The V call is TRBV30, the J call TRBJ2-1; possible D gene TRBD2, 6 bases. With 7 bases removed from V and 5 bases from J, the gap between germline ends came to 18 bases. This CDR3 contains 14 residues. Germline CDR1 and CDR2: GTSNPN and SVGIG (reference sequence). The CDR3 region has the DNA TGTGCCTCGGAGGTGGGGGGAATGCACAATGAGCAGTTCTTC. This gives the protein CASEVGGMHNEQFF.

The chain is built from TRBV28 and TRBJ1-2; 8 bases map to TRBD1. Trimming removed 8 bases from V and 8 bases from J; junction bases left unmatched: 10. The CDR3 has 13 amino acids. Germline CDR1 reads MDHEN; CDR2 reads SYDVKM. CDR3 loop: CASALDRDGGYTF. The CDR3 DNA sequence: TGTGCCAGCGCCCTGGACAGGGACGGCGGCTACACCTTC.

This chain uses TRBV5-1 with TRBJ1-1, with D tentatively TRBD1 (5 bases). The germline gives CDR1 SGHRS, CDR2 YFSETQ. The CDR3 spans 14 residues. The ends were cut back, 2 bases at V and 1 base at J, with 9 bases in the middle. CDR3 residues: CASSLRQSNTEAFF. DNA for the CDR3: TGCGCCAGCAGCTTACGACAGTCGAACACTGAAGCTTTCTTT. The full variable domain, its missing parts supplied by reference TRBV5-1 and TRBJ1-1, is KAGVTQTPRYLIKTRGQQVTLSCSPISGHRSVSWYQQTPGQGLQFLFEYFSETQRNKGNFPGRFSGRQFSNSRSEMNVSTLELGDSALYLCASSLRQSNTEAFFGQGTRLTVV.

In its sample, this clone was seen a few times. This rearrangement joins TRBV14 to TRBJ1-2; D might be TRBD1 (5 bases). Per germline, CDR1 SGHDN and CDR2 FVKESK. Trimming stripped 2 bases from V and 6 bases from J, with 10 bases between. This CDR3 region has 13 residues. The CDR3 nucleotides read TGTGCCAGCAGCCAACGGTGGGGCGATGGCTACACCTTC. Amino acid sequence: CASSQRWGDGYTF.

A few counts support this clone. The chain carries TRBV25-1 and TRBJ2-2; 9 nucleotides align to TRBD1. J lost 4 bases, V lost 8 bases, and 2 bases had no gene match. Germline V CDR1 and CDR2: MGHDK, SYGVNS. This CDR3 has 13 amino acids. CDR3 nucleotide sequence: TGTGCCAGCCGGGACAGGGTCACCGGGGAGCTGTTTTTT. As protein: CASRDRVTGELFF.

This clone was seen only a few times. V is TRBV29-1 and J is TRBJ2-7; D ambiguous. The germline V and J ends were trimmed by 5 bases and 0 bases, with 14 bases remaining between them. Germline CDR1 reads SQVTM; CDR2 reads ANQGSEA. The CDR3 extends over 14 amino acids. Written as DNA, the CDR3 is TGCAGCGTTAAGACTCGGATAGGCTCCTACGAGCAGTACTTC. Its protein product is CSVKTRIGSYEQYF.

The genes are TRBV5-1 and TRBJ2-7; 7 bases map to TRBD1. The CDR3 covers 15 residues. V shed 0 bases, J shed 6 bases, and the junction held 9 bases outside the gene matches. Germline CDR1 is SGHRS and CDR2 is YFSETQ. CDR3 loop: CASSLETGALLEQYF. The CDR3 DNA follows: TGCGCCAGCAGCTTGGAAACAGGGGCACTCCTCGAGCAGTACTTC.

J is TRBJ2-1 and V is TRBV7-9; 8 positions match TRBD1. V gave up 10 bases and J gave up 10 bases; unmatched junction bases: 9. The CDR3 contains 12 residues. Per germline, CDR1 SEHNR and CDR2 FQNEAQ (reference sequence). The CDR3 loop is CATSSGQGEQFF. In DNA, the CDR3 is TGTGCCACCTCAAGCGGACAGGGCGAGCAGTTCTTC.

This clone was seen more than once but under ten times. The V call is TRBV9, the J call TRBJ2-1; no clear D gene. V shed 2 bases and J shed 3 bases, with 12 bases lying between them. The germline gives CDR1 SGDLS, CDR2 YYNGEE. CDR3 size: 15 residues. The CDR3 region is CASSVGQAHYNEQFF. The CDR3, as DNA: TGTGCCAGCAGCGTCGGTCAGGCTCACTACAATGAGCAGTTCTTC.

This clone was seen only a few times. This rearrangement joins TRBV5-1 to TRBJ2-2; 7 bases align to TRBD1. Trimming took 0 bases from V and 4 from J; bases not matched to a gene: 12. The CDR3 runs to 18 residues. Looked up from germline, CDR1 is SGHRS and CDR2 is YFSETQ. The CDR3 spells CASSLGWTGSQFTGELFF. CDR3 nucleotide sequence: TGCGCCAGCAGCTTGGGTTGGACAGGTAGTCAATTCACCGGGGAGCTGTTTTTT.